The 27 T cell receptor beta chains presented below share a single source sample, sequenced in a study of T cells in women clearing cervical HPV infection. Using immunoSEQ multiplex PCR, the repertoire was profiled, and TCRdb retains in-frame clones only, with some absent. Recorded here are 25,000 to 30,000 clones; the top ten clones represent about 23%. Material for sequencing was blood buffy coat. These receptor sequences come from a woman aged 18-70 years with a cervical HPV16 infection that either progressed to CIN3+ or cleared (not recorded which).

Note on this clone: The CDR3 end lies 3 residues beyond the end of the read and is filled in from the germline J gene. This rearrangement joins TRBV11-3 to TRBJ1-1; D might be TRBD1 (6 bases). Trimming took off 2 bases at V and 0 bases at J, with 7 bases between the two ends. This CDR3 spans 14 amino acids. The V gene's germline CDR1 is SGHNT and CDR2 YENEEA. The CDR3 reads CASSLRTVNTEAFF. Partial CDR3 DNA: TGTGCCAGCAGCTTAAGGACAGTGAACACTGAA.

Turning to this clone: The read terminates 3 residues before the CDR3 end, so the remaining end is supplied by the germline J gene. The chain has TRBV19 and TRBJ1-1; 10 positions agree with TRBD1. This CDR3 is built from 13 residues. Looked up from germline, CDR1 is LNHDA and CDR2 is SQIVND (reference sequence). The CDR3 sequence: CVTSRGQGAEAFF. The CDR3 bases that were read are TGTGTCACTAGTAGAGGACAGGGGGCTGAA.

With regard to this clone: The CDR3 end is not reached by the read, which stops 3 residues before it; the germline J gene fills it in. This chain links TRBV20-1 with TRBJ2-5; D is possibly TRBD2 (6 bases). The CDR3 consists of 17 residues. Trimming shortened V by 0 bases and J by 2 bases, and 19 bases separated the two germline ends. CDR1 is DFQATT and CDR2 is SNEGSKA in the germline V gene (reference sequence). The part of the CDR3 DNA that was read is TGCAGTGCTAGAGACCGGGACTCGCCGACGATTCAAGAGACC. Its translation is CSARDRDSPTIQET. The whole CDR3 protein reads CSARDRDSPTIQETQYF.

The chain's CDR3 is CASSPPEGRVTYEQYF. CDR3 DNA, as far as it was read: TGTGCCAGCTCACCACCGGAGGGGAGAGTAACCTACGAG. The rearrangement joins TRBV18 to TRBJ2-7; tentatively, D is TRBD2 (6 bases). Coverage ceases 3 residues before the CDR3 finishes, and the germline J gene fills in the end. V was clipped by 0 bases and J by 2 bases, with 14 bases between them. The CDR3 covers 16 residues. CDR1 and CDR2 (germline): KGHSH, LQKENI.

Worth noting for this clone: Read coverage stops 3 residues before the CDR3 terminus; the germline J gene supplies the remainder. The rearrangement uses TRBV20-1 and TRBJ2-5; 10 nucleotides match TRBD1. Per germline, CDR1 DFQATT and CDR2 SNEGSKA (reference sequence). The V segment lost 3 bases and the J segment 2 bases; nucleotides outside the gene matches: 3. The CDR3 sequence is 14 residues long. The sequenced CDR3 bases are TGCAGTGCTAGGTCGGACAGGGGGCAAGAGACC. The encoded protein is CSARSDRGQET. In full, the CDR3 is CSARSDRGQETQYF.

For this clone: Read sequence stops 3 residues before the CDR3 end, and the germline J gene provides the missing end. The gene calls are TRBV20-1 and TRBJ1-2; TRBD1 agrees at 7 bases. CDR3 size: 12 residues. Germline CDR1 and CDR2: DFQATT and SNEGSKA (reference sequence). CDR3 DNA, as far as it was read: TGCAGTGCCATGACAGGGTTTGTAGGC. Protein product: CSAMTGFVG. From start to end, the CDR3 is CSAMTGFVGYTF.

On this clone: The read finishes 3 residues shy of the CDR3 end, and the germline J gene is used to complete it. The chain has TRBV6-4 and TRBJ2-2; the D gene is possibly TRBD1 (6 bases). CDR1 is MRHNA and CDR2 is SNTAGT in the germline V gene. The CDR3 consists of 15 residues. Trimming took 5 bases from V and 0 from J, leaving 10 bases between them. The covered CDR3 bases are TGTGCCAGCAGTAGGACAGACACGAACACCGGGGAG. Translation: CASSRTDTNTGE. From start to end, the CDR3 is CASSRTDTNTGELFF.

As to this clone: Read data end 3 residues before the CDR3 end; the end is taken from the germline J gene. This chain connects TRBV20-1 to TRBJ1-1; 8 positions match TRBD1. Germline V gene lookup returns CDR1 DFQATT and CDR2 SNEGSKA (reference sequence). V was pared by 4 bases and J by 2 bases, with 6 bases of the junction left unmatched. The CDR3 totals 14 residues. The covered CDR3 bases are TGCAGTGCTACCGCCACAGGGGGAAACACTGAA. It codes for CSATATGGNTE. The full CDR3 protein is CSATATGGNTEAFF.

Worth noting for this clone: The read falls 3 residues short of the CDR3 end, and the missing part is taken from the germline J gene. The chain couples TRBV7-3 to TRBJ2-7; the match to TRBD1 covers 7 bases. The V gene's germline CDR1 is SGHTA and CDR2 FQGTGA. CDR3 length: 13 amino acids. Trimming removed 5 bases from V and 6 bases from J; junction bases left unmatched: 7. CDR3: CASSADRTGEQYF. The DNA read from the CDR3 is TGTGCCAGCAGCGCGGACAGGACAGGCGAG.

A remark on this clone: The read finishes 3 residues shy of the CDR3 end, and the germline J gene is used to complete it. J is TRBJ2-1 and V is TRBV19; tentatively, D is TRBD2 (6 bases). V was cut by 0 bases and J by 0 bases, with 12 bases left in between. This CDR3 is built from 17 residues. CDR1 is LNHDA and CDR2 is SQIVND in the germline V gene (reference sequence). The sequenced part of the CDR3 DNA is TGTGCCAGTAGTATAGAGGGACTGCCGAGCTCCTACAATGAG. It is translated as CASSIEGLPSSYNE. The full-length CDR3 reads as CASSIEGLPSSYNEQFF.

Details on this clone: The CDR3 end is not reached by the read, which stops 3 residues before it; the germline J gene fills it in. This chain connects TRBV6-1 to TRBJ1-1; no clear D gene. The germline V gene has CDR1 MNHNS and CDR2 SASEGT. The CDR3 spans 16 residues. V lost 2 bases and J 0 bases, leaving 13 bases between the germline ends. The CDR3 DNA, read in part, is TGTGCCAGCAGTGAAACCTGGCGGGCGGTGAACACTGAA. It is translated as CASSETWRAVNTE. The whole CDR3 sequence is CASSETWRAVNTEAFF.

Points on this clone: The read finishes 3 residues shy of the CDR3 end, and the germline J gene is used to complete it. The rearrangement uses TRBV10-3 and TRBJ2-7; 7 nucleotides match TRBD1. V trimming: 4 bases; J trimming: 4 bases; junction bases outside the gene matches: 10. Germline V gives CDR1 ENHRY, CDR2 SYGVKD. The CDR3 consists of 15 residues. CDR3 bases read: TGTGCCATCAGTGGGGGACAGACTCCAAATTACGAG. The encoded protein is CAISGGQTPNYE. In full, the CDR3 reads CAISGGQTPNYEQYF.

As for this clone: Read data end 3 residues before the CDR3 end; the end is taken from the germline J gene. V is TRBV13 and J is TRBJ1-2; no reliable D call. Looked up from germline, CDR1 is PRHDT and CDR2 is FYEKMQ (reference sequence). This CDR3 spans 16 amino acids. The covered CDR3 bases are TGTGCCAGCAGCTTGCTACTGAAGCGGGATACAGATACC. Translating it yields CASSLLLKRDTDT. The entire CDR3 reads CASSLLLKRDTDTYTF.

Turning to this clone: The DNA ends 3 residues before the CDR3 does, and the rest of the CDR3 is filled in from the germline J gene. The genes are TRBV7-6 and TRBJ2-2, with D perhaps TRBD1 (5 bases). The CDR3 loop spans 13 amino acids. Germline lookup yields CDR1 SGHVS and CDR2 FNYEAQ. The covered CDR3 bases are TGTGCCAGCAGCCGCTCTGGGGCCAACGTG. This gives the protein CASSRSGANV. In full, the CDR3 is CASSRSGANVLFF.

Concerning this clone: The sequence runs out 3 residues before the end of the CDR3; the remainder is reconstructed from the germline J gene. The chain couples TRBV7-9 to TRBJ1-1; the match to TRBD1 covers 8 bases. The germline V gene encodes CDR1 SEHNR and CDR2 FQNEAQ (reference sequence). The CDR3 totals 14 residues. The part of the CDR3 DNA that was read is TGTGCCAGCAGCTTACAGGGGGCCTCGGATACG. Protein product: CASSLQGASDT. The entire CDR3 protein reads CASSLQGASDTAFF. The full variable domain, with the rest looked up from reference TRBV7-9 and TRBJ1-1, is DTGVSQNPRHKITKRGQNVTFRCDPISEHNRLYWYRQTLGQGPEFLTYFQNEAQLEKSRLLSDRFSAERPKGSFSTLEIQRTEQGDSAMYLCASSLQGASDTAFFGQGTRLTVV.

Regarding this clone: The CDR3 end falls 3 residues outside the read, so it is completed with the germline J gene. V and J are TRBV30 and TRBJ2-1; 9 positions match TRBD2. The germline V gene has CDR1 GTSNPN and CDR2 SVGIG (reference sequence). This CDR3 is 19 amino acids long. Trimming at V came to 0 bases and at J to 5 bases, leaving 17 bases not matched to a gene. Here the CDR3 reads CAWSVYLAGSPRGNNEQFF. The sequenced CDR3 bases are TGTGCCTGGAGTGTTTACCTAGCGGGAAGCCCAAGGGGGAACAATGAG.

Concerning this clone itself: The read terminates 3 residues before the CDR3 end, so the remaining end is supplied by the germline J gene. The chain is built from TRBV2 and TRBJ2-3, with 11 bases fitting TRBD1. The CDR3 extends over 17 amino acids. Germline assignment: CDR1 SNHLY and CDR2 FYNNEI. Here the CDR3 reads CASGLGTGGTPQETQYF. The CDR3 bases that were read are TGTGCCAGCGGGCTCGGGACAGGGGGGACGCCTCAAGAGACG.

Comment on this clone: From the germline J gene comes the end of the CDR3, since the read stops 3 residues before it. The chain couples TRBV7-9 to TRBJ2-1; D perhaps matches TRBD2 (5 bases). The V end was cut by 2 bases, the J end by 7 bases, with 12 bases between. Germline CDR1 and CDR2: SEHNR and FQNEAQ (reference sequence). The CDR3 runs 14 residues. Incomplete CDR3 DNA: TGTGCCAGCAGCTTAAGTACTGGACTGAATGAG. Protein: CASSLSTGLNE. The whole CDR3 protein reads CASSLSTGLNEQFF.

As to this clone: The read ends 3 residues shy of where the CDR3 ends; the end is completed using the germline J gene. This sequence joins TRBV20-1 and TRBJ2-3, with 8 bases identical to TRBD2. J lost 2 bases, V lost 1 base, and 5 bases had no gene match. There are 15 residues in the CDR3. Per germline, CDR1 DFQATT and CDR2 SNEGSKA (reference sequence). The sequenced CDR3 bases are TGCAGTGCTAGAGTCGGCGGGAGGACCACAGATACG. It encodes CSARVGGRTTDT. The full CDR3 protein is CSARVGGRTTDTQYF.

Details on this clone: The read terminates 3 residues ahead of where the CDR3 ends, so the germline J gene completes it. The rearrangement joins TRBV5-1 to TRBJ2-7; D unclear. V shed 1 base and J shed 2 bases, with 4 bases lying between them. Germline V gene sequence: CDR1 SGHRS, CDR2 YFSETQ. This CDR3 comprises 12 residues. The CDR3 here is CASSLTTYEQYF. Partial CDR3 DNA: TGCGCCAGCAGCTTGACTACCTACGAG.

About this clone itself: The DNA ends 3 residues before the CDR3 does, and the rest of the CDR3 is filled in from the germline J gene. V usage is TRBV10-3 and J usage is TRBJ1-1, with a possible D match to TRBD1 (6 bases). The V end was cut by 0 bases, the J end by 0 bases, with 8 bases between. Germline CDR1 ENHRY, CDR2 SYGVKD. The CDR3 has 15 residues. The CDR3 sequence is CAISESGQLNTEAFF. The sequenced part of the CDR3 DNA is TGTGCCATCAGTGAGTCCGGACAGTTGAACACTGAA.

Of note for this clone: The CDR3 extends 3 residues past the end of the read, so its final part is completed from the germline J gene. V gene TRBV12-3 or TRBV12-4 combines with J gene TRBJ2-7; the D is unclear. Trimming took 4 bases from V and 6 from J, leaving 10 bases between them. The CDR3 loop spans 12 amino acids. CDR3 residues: CASSYESGEQYF. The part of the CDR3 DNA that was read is TGTGCCAGCAGTTACGAGTCGGGCGAG.

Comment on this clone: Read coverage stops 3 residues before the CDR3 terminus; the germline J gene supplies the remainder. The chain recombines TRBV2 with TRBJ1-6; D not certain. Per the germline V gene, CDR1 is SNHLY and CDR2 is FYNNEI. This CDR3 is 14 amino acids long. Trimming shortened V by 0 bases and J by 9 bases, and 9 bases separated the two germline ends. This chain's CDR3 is CASSEAWAGSPLHF. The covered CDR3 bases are TGTGCCAGCAGTGAAGCCTGGGCTGGTTCACCC.

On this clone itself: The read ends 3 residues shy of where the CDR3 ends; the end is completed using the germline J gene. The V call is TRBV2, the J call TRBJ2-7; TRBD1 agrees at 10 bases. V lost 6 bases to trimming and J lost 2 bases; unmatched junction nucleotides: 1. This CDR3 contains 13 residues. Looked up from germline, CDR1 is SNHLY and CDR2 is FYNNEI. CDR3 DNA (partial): TGTGCCAGCAGCGGACAGGGGGCCTACGAG. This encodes CASSGQGAYE. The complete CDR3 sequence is CASSGQGAYEQYF.

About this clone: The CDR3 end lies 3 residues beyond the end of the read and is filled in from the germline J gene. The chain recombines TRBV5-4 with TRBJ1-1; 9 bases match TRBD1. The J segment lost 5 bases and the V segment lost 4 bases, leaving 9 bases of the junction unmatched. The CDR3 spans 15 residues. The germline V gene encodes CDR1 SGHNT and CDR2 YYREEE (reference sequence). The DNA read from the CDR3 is TGTGCCAGCAGCCCGGGACAGGGATGGGGAACTGAA. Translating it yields CASSPGQGWGTE. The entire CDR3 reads CASSPGQGWGTEAFF.

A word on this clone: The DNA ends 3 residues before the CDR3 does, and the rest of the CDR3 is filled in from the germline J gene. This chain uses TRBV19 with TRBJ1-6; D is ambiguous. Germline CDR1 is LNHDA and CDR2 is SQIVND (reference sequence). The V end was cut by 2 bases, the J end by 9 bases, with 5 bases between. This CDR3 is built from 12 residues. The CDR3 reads CASSIKGSPLHF. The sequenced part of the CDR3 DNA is TGTGCCAGTAGTATAAAGGGTTCACCC.

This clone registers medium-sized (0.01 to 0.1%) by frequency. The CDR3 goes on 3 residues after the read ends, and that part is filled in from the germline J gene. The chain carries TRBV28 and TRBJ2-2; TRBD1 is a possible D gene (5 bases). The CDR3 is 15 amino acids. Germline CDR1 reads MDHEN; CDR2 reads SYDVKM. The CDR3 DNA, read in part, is TGTGCCAGCAGCTTTTATCTTTCTGGGGCCAACGTG. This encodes CASSFYLSGANV. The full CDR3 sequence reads CASSFYLSGANVLFF.